A single sample is the source of the 9 T cell receptor beta chains below, sequenced in a study of blood T cell repertoires in COVID-19. Repertoires were generated with immunoSEQ multiplex PCR, while TCRdb's copy carries only in-frame clones and drops some. The table shows roughly 180,000 clones, with around 80% occurring only once. The specimen was peripheral blood. Receptors were obtained from a woman in her thirties or forties with COVID-19, enrolled during active disease.

The rearrangement links TRBV5-4 to TRBJ1-2; D is possibly TRBD1 (6 bases). Germline CDR1 reads SGHNT; CDR2 reads YYREEE (reference sequence). V lost 0 bases and J 7 bases, leaving 16 bases between the germline ends. This CDR3 has 15 amino acids. CDR3 sequence reads: CASSLEGRGWGGYTF. The CDR3 DNA reads as TGTGCCAGCAGCTTGGAGGGCAGGGGATGGGGTGGCTACACCTTC. The full variable domain, its missing parts supplied by reference TRBV5-4 and TRBJ1-2, is ETGVTQSPTHLIKTRGQQVTLRCSSQSGHNTVSWYQQALGQGPQFIFQYYREEENGRGNFPPRFSGLQFPNYSSELNVNALELDDSALYLCASSLEGRGWGGYTFGSGTRLTVV.

J is TRBJ1-5 and V is TRBV7-8; 11 bases line up with TRBD1. V gave up 7 bases and J gave up 6 bases; unmatched junction bases: 5. The CDR3 runs 14 residues. Germline CDR1 SGHVS, CDR2 FQNEAQ. CDR3 protein: CASNYGTGGQPQHF. CDR3 coding DNA: TGTGCCAGCAACTACGGGACAGGGGGTCAGCCCCAGCATTTT.

The V call is TRBV6-5, the J call TRBJ1-2; maybe TRBD1 (5 bases). The V end was cut by 8 bases, the J end by 8 bases, with 15 bases between. Per the germline V gene, CDR1 is MNHEY and CDR2 is SVGAGI. The CDR3 sequence is 12 residues long. CDR3 sequence: CASSAGQEGYTF. The CDR3, as DNA: TGTGCCAGCTCGGCAGGGCAAGAAGGCTACACCTTC.

V is TRBV2 and J is TRBJ1-1; D gene ambiguous. CDR3 size: 13 residues. Between the trimmed V and J ends, which lost 3 bases and 4 bases, there was a span of 9 bases. CDR1 is SNHLY, CDR2 FYNNEI, per germline. In DNA, the CDR3 is TGTGCCAGCAGTGAGACCGCGGGCACTGAAGCTTTCTTT. Amino acid sequence: CASSETAGTEAFF.

The chain uses TRBV7-3 and TRBJ2-6; no reliable D call. The CDR3 is 16 amino acids. From germline, CDR1 is SGHTA and CDR2 FQGTGA. Trimming cost V 2 bases and J 0 bases, with 8 bases left between them. In nucleotides, the CDR3 is TGTGCCAGCAGCTTAGGCGGTAGCTCTGGGGCCAACGTCCTGACTTTC. Protein product: CASSLGGSSGANVLTF.

The CDR3 is CASSQDRAGTGGSGNGRAKNIQYF. In DNA, the CDR3 is TGTGCCAGCAGCCAAGATCGTGCCGGGACAGGGGGTAGCGGGAACGGTAGAGCCAAAAACATTCAGTACTTC. The rearrangement uses TRBV3-1 (or the pseudogene TRBV3-2) and TRBJ2-4, with 11 bases matching TRBD1. V was pared by 0 bases and J by 0 bases, with 22 bases of the junction left unmatched. The CDR3 consists of 24 residues. Per germline, CDR1 LGHDT and CDR2 YNNKEL (reference sequence).

With regard to this clone: This sample also contains other DNA sequences that code for the same CDR3. Here the CDR3 DNA reads TGCGCCAGCAGCTTAGGACTAGCAAGTTACGAGCAGTACTTC. Its translation: CASSLGLASYEQYF. V is TRBV5-1 and J is TRBJ2-7, with 8 bases aligning to TRBD2. The CDR3 runs to 14 residues. The J segment lost 4 bases and the V segment lost 2 bases, leaving 5 bases of the junction unmatched. CDR1 and CDR2 from the germline V gene are SGHRS and YFSETQ.

The chain recombines TRBV18 with TRBJ2-3, with no clear D. This CDR3 has 16 residues. V lost 3 bases, J lost 0 bases, and 13 bases lay in between. From germline, CDR1 is KGHSH and CDR2 LQKENI. The CDR3 DNA reads as TGTGCCAGCTCACCGTGGCAGGCAGCTAGCACAGATACGCAGTATTTT. It codes for CASSPWQAASTDTQYF.

The J gene is TRBJ2-3, the V gene TRBV11-3; 13 nucleotides agree with TRBD2. The CDR3 totals 19 residues. Trimming at V came to 1 base and at J to 1 base, leaving 8 bases not matched to a gene. Looked up from germline, CDR1 is SGHNT and CDR2 is YENEEA. CDR3 nucleotides: TGTGCCAGCAGCTTAGGTGGACTAGCGGGAGCGGTTGGCACAGATACGCAGTATTTT. Its translation: CASSLGGLAGAVGTDTQYF.